These 13 T cell receptor beta chains originate from one sample sequenced in a study of neurological immune-mediated disorders. This sample's time point: longitudinal time-point 3. In TCRdb, the 5' RACE reads were re-called with MiXCR into one record per CDR3 protein. The sample has tens of thousands of distinct CDR3 sequences; 4.3% are singletons. Sample: PBMCs. These receptors came from an older woman with multiple sclerosis.

This clonotype was seen at least ten times. This sequence joins TRBV4-1 and TRBJ2-5; TRBD2 matches at 7 bases. Germline-derived CDR1 and CDR2 are MGHRA and YSYEKL. This CDR3 has 14 residues. V dropped 0 bases and J dropped 2; count of bases not matched to a gene: 0. CDR3 in DNA: TGCGCCAGCAGCCAAGAGGGGGGGCAAGAGACCCAGTACTTC. The encoded protein is CASSQEGGQETQYF.

This clonotype was seen repeatedly, ten times or more. The chain links TRBV3-1 to TRBJ1-6; D not certain. This CDR3 region has 14 residues. Germline V lookup: CDR1 LGHDT, CDR2 YNNKEL (reference sequence). V lost 3 bases to trimming and J lost 8 bases, with 11 bases between them. DNA of the CDR3: TGTGCCAGCAGCCAGACCGCGAGGGATTCACCCCTCCACTTT. Amino acids: CASSQTARDSPLHF.

This clonotype was observed many times. J is TRBJ1-1 and V is TRBV7-2; possible D gene TRBD1, 5 bases. The CDR3 has 13 residues. Trimming shortened V by 5 bases and J by 11 bases, and 18 bases separated the two germline ends. CDR1 is SGHTA and CDR2 is FQGNSA in the germline V gene. The CDR3 DNA sequence: TGTGCCAGCAGCCAAACTCTCGGGACTGGGGCTTTCTTT. Encoded protein: CASSQTLGTGAFF.

CDR3 residues: CASSEARASSGANVLTF. In DNA, the CDR3 is TGTGCCAGCAGTGAAGCTCGGGCCTCCTCTGGGGCCAACGTCCTGACTTTC. The V and J genes are TRBV2 and TRBJ2-6, with no clear D. Germline V gene sequence: CDR1 SNHLY, CDR2 FYNNEI. The CDR3 sequence is 17 residues long. V was cut by 0 bases and J by 0 bases, with 9 bases left in between.

This clonotype was found many times. The chain uses TRBV7-9 and TRBJ1-6; TRBD1 matches at 7 bases. The CDR3 has 14 amino acids. Germline values: CDR1 SEHNR, CDR2 FQNEAQ (reference sequence). The V gene end was trimmed by 2 bases and the J gene end by 9 bases; junction bases not matched to a gene: 4. The CDR3 bases are TGTGCCAGCAGCTTAATAGGGGGCGGTTCACCCCTCCACTTT. This codes for CASSLIGGGSPLHF.

This clonotype was counted at least ten times. The rearrangement uses TRBV21-1 and TRBJ2-4; TRBD2, the table's D call, lacks a check against the DNA. TRBV21-1 is flagged as a pseudogene. The CDR3 is 15 residues long. This chain's CDR3 is CASSQSVLAKNIQYF. The CDR3 DNA follows: TGTGCCAGCAGTCAGTCCGTACTAGCCAAAAACATTCAGTACTTC.

This clonotype was recorded at least ten times. The chain links TRBV5-1 to TRBJ1-4, with a possible D match to TRBD1 (6 bases). CDR1 is SGHRS, CDR2 YFSETQ, per germline. The CDR3 length is 17 residues. The V and J ends lost 4 bases and 0 bases respectively, with 16 bases between them. CDR3 sequence (DNA): TGCGCCAGCAGCCCGGGACACCCAAGTGCAACTAATGAAAAACTGTTTTTT. Its translation is CASSPGHPSATNEKLFF.

This clonotype was counted many times. This rearrangement joins TRBV20-1 to TRBJ1-5; 10 bases are shared with TRBD1. V lost 7 bases, J lost 0 bases, and 9 bases stayed unmatched. Germline CDR1 reads DFQATT; CDR2 reads SNEGSKA (reference sequence). This CDR3 is 16 amino acids long. The CDR3 loop reads CSVSGQGVNSNQPQHF. The CDR3 coding sequence is TGCAGTGTCTCCGGACAGGGGGTGAATAGCAATCAGCCCCAGCATTTT.

This clonotype was recorded at least ten times. The CDR3 reads CSARDFQSLNYGYTF. The CDR3 DNA reads as TGCAGTGCTAGAGATTTTCAGAGCTTAAACTATGGCTACACCTTC. J is TRBJ1-2 and V is TRBV20-1; D gene unclear. The CDR3 is 15 residues long. V lost 0 bases and J 2 bases, leaving 13 bases between the germline ends. Germline V gene lookup returns CDR1 DFQATT and CDR2 SNEGSKA (reference sequence).

Ten or more counts support this clonotype. This rearrangement joins TRBV20-1 to TRBJ1-5; TRBD1 aligns across 7 bases. V lost 6 bases, J lost 4 bases, and 9 bases stayed unmatched. This CDR3 spans 14 amino acids. Germline CDR1 and CDR2: DFQATT and SNEGSKA (reference sequence). The CDR3 here is CSASTGTANQPQHF. The CDR3 DNA is TGCAGTGCATCTACCGGGACAGCTAATCAGCCCCAGCATTTT.

This clonotype was recorded many times. The gene calls are TRBV9 and TRBJ2-1; 7 nucleotides agree with TRBD2. V shed 3 bases, J shed 4 bases, and the junction held 4 bases outside the gene matches. CDR1 is SGDLS and CDR2 is YYNGEE in the germline V gene. The CDR3 covers 14 residues. CDR3 sequence reads: CASSATGGYNEQFF. DNA of the CDR3: TGTGCCAGCAGCGCAACCGGGGGGTACAATGAGCAGTTCTTC.

This clonotype was recorded many times. The chain carries TRBV29-1 and TRBJ2-1; 9 bases are a match to TRBD1. The V gene's germline CDR1 is SQVTM and CDR2 ANQGSEA. V lost 5 bases and J lost 3; bases outside the gene matches: 2. The CDR3 runs to 13 residues. The CDR3 reads CSVWGQGYNEQFF. CDR3 DNA sequence: TGCAGCGTTTGGGGACAGGGCTACAATGAGCAGTTCTTC.

This clonotype showed up just a few times. V is TRBV6-5 and J is TRBJ1-1, with 8 bases lining up with TRBD1. CDR1 is MNHEY, CDR2 SVGAGI, per germline. The length of the CDR3 is 14 residues. Losses at the gene ends were 6 bases for V and 6 bases for J; bases not matched to a gene: 9. CDR3 in DNA: TGTGCCAGCAGCCTAGGTGGGACAGGCCCTGAAGCTTTCTTT. Translating gives CASSLGGTGPEAFF.